Below, one T cell receptor (beta chain) is given with its context. Investigators performed immunoSEQ version v3.0 at survey level. Libraries were prepared by immunoSEQ multiplex PCR; TCRdb keeps only in-frame clonotypes and omits some of them. The sample lists about 30,000 clones, approximately 85% occurring once. These data are taken from a study of long-term antiretroviral therapy in people with HIV. The germline CDR1 and CDR2 sequences are LNHDA and SQIVND (reference sequence). V shed 3 bases and J shed 4 bases, with 2 bases lying between them. The length of the CDR3 is 11 residues. The sequencing used unsorted PBMCs, collected 3 years after starting antiretroviral therapy. This TCR was recovered from a man in his forties with HIV. The V gene is TRBV19, the J gene TRBJ2-3; unclear D gene. The CDR3 region is CASSIADTQYF. The CDR3 bases are TGTGCCAGTAGTATTGCAGATACGCAGTATTTT. Using reference TRBV19 and TRBJ2-3 for the parts outside the CDR3, the full variable domain is DGGITQSPKYLFRKEGQNVTLSCEQNLNHDAMYWYRQDPGQGLRLIYYSQIVNDFQKGDIAEGYSVSREKKESFPLTVTSAQKNPTAFYLCASSIADTQYFGPGTRLTVL.